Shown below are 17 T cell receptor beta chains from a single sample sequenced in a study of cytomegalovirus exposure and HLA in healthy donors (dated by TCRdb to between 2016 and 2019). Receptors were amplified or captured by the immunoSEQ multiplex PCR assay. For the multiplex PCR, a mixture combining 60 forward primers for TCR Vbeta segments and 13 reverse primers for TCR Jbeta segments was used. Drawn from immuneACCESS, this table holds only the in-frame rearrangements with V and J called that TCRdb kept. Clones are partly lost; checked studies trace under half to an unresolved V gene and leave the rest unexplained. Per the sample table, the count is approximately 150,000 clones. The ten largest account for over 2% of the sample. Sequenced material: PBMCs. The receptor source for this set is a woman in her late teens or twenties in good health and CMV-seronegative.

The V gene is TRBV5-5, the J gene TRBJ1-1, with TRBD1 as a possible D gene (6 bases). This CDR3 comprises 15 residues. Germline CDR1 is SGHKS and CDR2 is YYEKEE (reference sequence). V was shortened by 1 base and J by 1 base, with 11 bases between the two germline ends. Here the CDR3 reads CASSLTLGQNTEAFF. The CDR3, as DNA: TGTGCCAGCAGCTTGACTTTGGGACAGAACACTGAAGCTTTCTTT. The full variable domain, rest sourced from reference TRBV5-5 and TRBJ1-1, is DAGVTQSPTHLIKTRGQQVTLRCSPISGHKSVSWYQQVLGQGPQFIFQYYEKEERGRGNFPDRFSARQFPNYSSELNVNALLLGDSALYLCASSLTLGQNTEAFFGQGTRLTVV.

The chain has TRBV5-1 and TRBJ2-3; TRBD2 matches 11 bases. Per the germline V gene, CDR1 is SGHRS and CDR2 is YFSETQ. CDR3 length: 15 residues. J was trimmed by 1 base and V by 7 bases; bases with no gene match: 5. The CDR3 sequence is CASGRLAGRTDTQYF. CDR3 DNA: TGCGCCAGCGGACGACTAGCGGGACGCACAGATACGCAGTATTTT.

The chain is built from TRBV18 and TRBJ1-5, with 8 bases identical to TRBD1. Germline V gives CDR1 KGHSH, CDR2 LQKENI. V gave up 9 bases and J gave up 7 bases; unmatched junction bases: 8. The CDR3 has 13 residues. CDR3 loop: CARRTGGKQPQHF. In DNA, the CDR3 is TGTGCCAGACGAACAGGGGGTAAACAGCCCCAGCATTTT.

CDR3 sequence: CASSSSNAKLFF. The CDR3 bases are TGTGCCAGCAGCTCCTCCAACGCGAAACTGTTTTTT. The gene calls are TRBV11-2 and TRBJ1-4; unclear D gene. Germline loops: CDR1 SGHAT, CDR2 FQNNGV. V gave up 4 bases and J gave up 11 bases, with 11 bases separating them. This CDR3 region has 12 residues.

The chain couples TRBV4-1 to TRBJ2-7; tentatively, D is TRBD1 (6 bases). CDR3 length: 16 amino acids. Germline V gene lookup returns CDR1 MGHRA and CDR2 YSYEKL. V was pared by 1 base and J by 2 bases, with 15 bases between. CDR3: CASSQAHPGQTYEQYV. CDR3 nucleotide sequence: TGCGCCAGCAGCCAAGCCCACCCGGGACAAACCTACGAGCAGTACGTC.

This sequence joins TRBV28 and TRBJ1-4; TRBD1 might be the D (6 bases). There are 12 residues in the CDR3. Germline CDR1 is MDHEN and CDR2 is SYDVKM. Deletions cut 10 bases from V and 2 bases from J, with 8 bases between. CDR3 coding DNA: TGTGCCACCAGGGGCACTAATGAAAAACTGTTTTTT. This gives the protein CATRGTNEKLFF.

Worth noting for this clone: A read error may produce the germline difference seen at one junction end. The CDR3 reads CASSLERTGELFF. CDR3 bases: TGTGCTAGCAGCTTAGAGCGTACCGGGGAGCTGTTTTTT. This chain joins TRBV7-7 and TRBJ2-2, with no clear D. The CDR3 has 13 amino acids. Germline values: CDR1 SSHAT, CDR2 FNYEAQ (reference sequence).

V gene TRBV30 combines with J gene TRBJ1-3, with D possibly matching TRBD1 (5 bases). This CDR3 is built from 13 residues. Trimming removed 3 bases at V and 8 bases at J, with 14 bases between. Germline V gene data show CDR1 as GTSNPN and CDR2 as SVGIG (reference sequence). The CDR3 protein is CAWRTDGGDTIYF. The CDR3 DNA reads TGTGCCTGGAGGACTGACGGGGGGGACACCATATATTTT.

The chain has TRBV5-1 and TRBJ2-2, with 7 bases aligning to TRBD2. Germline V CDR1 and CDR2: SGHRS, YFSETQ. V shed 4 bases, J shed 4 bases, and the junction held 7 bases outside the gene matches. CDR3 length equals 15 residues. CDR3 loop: CASSPGLGGTGELFF. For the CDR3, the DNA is TGCGCCAGCAGCCCCGGACTAGGCGGCACCGGGGAGCTGTTTTTT.

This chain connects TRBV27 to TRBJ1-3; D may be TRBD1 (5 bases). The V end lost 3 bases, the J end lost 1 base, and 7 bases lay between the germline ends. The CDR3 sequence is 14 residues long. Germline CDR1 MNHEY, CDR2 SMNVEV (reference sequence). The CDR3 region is CASSLAGSGNTIYF. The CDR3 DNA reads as TGTGCCAGCAGTTTGGCAGGGTCTGGAAACACCATATATTTT.

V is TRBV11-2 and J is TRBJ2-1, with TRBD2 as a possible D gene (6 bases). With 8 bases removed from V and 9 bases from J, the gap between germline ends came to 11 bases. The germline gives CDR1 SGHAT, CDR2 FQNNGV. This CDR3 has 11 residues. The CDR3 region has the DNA TGTGCCAGCGGCTACGGGGGTGAGCAGTTCTTC. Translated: CASGYGGEQFF.

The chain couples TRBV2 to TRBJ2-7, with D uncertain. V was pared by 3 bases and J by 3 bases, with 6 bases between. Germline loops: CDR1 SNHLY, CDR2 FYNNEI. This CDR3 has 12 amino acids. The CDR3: CASSEYHYEQYV. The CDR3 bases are TGTGCCAGCAGTGAGTACCACTACGAGCAGTACGTC.

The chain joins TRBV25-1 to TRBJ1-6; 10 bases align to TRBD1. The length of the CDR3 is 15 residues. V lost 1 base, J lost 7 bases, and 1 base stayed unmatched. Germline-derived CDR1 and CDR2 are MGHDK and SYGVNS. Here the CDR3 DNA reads TGTGCCAGCAGTGAATGGACAGGGGGAAATTCACCCCTCCACTTT. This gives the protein CASSEWTGGNSPLHF. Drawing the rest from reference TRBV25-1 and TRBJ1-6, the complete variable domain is EADIYQTPRYLVIGTGKKITLECSQTMGHDKMYWYQQDPGMELHLIHYSYGVNSTEKGDLSSESTVSRIRTEHFPLTLESARPSHTSQYLCASSEWTGGNSPLHFGNGTRLTVT.

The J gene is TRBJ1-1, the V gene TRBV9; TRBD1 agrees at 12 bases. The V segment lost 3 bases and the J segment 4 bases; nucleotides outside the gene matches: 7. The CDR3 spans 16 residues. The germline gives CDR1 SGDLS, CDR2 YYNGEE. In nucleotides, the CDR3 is TGTGCCAGCAGCGCCAGGGACAGGGGGCTGCGCACTGAAGCTTTCTTT. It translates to CASSARDRGLRTEAFF. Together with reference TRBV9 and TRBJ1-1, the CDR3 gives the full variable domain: DSGVTQTPKHLITATGQRVTLRCSPRSGDLSVYWYQQSLDQGLQFLIQYYNGEERAKGNILERFSAQQFPDLHSELNLSSLELGDSALYFCASSARDRGLRTEAFFGQGTRLTVV.

The CDR3 coding sequence is TGTGCCAGCAGCTTTAGGGTAAGGAGGGAGCAGTTCTTC. Amino acids: CASSFRVRREQFF. This sequence joins TRBV13 and TRBJ2-1, with D maybe TRBD2 (5 bases). Germline-derived CDR1 and CDR2 are PRHDT and FYEKMQ (reference sequence). CDR3 length equals 13 residues. With 3 bases removed from V and 10 bases from J, the gap between germline ends came to 13 bases.

The CDR3 DNA reads as TGTGCCAGCAGCTTGCAGGATGGCTACACCTTC. Translated, it gives CASSLQDGYTF. The chain has TRBV5-6 and TRBJ1-2, with D hard to call. This CDR3 is built from 11 residues. In germline, CDR1 is SGHDT, CDR2 YYEEEE. V was clipped by 1 base and J by 6 bases, with 4 bases between them.

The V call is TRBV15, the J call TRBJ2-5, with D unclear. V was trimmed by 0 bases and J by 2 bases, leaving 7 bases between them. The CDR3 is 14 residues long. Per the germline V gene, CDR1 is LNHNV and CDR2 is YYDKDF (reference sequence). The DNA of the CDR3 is TGTGCCACCAGCAGAGATGCAGGACAAGAGACCCAGTACTTC. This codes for CATSRDAGQETQYF.